This T cell receptor beta chain derives from a study of PD-L1 blockade in urothelial cancer. On the study more broadly: Patients' atezolizumab regimen, 1,200 mg intravenously every 3 weeks, began around 2014. At 3 weeks (second dose) and 6 weeks after starting treatment, blood was analyzed. A median approximately 140,000 T cells were found in blood samples.

The time point: peripheral blood 6 weeks after treatment start. Unmatched junction bases numbered 12, after V lost 2 bases and J lost 6 bases. There are 18 residues in the CDR3. The germline V gene encodes CDR1 MGHRA and CDR2 YSYEKL. Spiked synthetic TCR analogs estimated absolute template abundance per PCR. The protocol was immunoSEQ multiplex PCR, while the TCRdb copy is restricted to in-frame clones and leaves out a portion. The sample has around 100,000 clones, around 90% seen once. The gene calls are TRBV4-1 and TRBJ2-6, with 8 bases identical to TRBD1. The sequence derives from a man aged 55 to 70 with urothelial cancer. The material sequenced was PBMCs, taken around atezolizumab (anti-PD-L1) treatment. CDR3 in DNA: TGCGCCAGCAGCCAAAGCGGACAGGGTCGGTTTTTGGCCAACGTCCTGACTTTC. The encoded protein is CASSQSGQGRFLANVLTF.